Listed below are T cell receptor beta chains from one sample, sequenced in a study of T-cell reconstitution after alpha-beta-depleted transplantation in children. TCRdb reanalysed the PCR reads using MiXCR and keeps one entry per CDR3 protein. The repertoire holds about a million distinct CDR3 sequences, roughly 31% seen once, with over 25% in the top ten. Sequencing used PBMCs, mostly from graft donor cells, obtained 360 days after TCRalphabeta/CD19-depleted stem cell transplant. The receptor set was obtained from a boy under two years old who had a stem cell transplant for SCID, so the T cells may come from the graft donor. Both conserved end residues are part of each CDR3. D genes are given only for firm matches. Not every row has a clone size; where given, it reads once, few, many or a size class.

v_gene,abundance,d_gene,j_gene,CDR3aa,CDR3nt
TRBV28,once,.,TRBJ1-1,CASSPGLGFTNTEAFF,TGTGCCAGCAGCCCCGGGCTGGGGTTTACGAACACTGAAGCTTTCTTT
TRBV29-1,.,.,TRBJ2-5,CSLQGEETQYF,TGCAGCCTACAGGGAGAGGAGACCCAGTACTTC
TRBV20-1,.,TRBD1,TRBJ2-3,CSIQDRGRTDTQYF,TGCAGCATCCAGGACAGGGGGCGCACAGATACGCAGTATTTT
TRBV10-2,few,TRBD1,TRBJ1-2,CASSFLDRGRLINGYTF,TGCGCCAGCAGTTTTTTGGACAGGGGAAGGTTAATAAATGGCTACACCTTC
TRBV5-1,few,TRBD1,TRBJ2-1,CASSGPWDRSSYNEQFF,TGCGCCAGCAGCGGACCCTGGGACAGGAGCTCCTACAATGAGCAGTTCTTC
TRBV7-2,.,.,TRBJ2-5,CASSWILSAETQYF,TGTGCCAGCAGCTGGATACTAAGTGCGGAGACCCAGTACTTC
TRBV28,many,TRBD1,TRBJ1-4,CASSLPGLQGVLNEKLFF,TGTGCCAGCAGTTTACCGGGCCTCCAGGGGGTGTTAAATGAAAAACTGTTTTTT
TRBV9,.,.,TRBJ2-7,CASSVGDEQYF,TGTGCCAGCAGCGTTGGTGACGAGCAGTACTTC
TRBV29-1,.,TRBD2,TRBJ2-1,CSVFPGGAGNEQFF,TGCAGCGTTTTTCCCGGGGGGGCCGGCAATGAGCAGTTCTTC
TRBV15,once,.,TRBJ1-5,CATSRDRVLGPQHF,TGTGCCACCAGCAGAGACCGGGTCTTGGGGCCCCAGCATTTT
TRBV28,few,.,TRBJ1-1,CASILGVGGTEAFF,.
TRBV20-1,few,.,TRBJ2-3,CSARFLGVGTQYF,TGCAGTGCTAGGTTTCTAGGGGTGGGTACGCAGTATTTT
TRBV11-1,.,TRBD2,TRBJ2-3,CASSWTSGIGPSTDTQYF,TGTGCCAGCAGCTGGACTAGCGGAATTGGCCCTAGCACAGATACGCAGTATTTT